Presented here are 21 T cell receptor beta chains from one specimen sequenced in a study of cytomegalovirus exposure and HLA in healthy donors. Here immunoSEQ multiplex PCR was the method, and the copy in TCRdb shows in-frame clones only, minus some. The data hold roughly 77,000 clones, with 95% observed a single time. The sequenced material came from PBMCs. The receptors shown here come from a woman in her late teens or twenties in good health and CMV-seronegative.

The gene calls are TRBV27 and TRBJ1-1; D is undetermined. CDR1 is MNHEY and CDR2 is SMNVEV in the germline V gene (reference sequence). V was pared by 3 bases and J by 0 bases, with 5 bases between. The CDR3 contains 13 residues. The CDR3 protein is CASSFTVNTEAFF. CDR3 DNA sequence: TGTGCCAGCAGTTTCACTGTGAACACTGAAGCTTTCTTT.

V usage is TRBV7-2 and J usage is TRBJ2-7; 7 positions match TRBD2. This CDR3 region has 16 residues. Germline V lookup: CDR1 SGHTA, CDR2 FQGNSA. V was pared by 4 bases and J by 0 bases, with 9 bases of the junction left unmatched. DNA of the CDR3: TGTGCCAGCAGCTGGGGGGGAAAGACTAGCTCCTACGAGCAGTACTTC. This codes for CASSWGGKTSSYEQYF.

The genes are TRBV7-2 and TRBJ1-2; 12 nucleotides agree with TRBD1. Losses at the gene ends were 0 bases for V and 0 bases for J; bases not matched to a gene: 5. CDR3 length: 18 amino acids. Germline CDR1 is SGHTA and CDR2 is FQGNSA. The CDR3 DNA follows: TGTGCCAGCAGCTTAGCTAGGGACAGGGGGCTTCCTAACTATGGCTACACCTTC. This encodes CASSLARDRGLPNYGYTF.

This chain joins TRBV6-4 and TRBJ2-1; TRBD1 matches at 7 bases. Looked up from germline, CDR1 is MRHNA and CDR2 is SNTAGT. CDR3 size: 15 residues. With V trimmed by 4 bases and J by 4 bases, 7 bases remained unmatched. In DNA form, the CDR3 reads TGTGCCAGCAGTGTCTCGCAGGGGGAATACAATGAGCAGTTCTTC. As protein: CASSVSQGEYNEQFF.

The J gene is TRBJ2-5, the V gene TRBV9; 9 bases line up with TRBD1. This CDR3 spans 17 amino acids. The J segment lost 0 bases and the V segment lost 4 bases, leaving 10 bases of the junction unmatched. Germline V lookup: CDR1 SGDLS, CDR2 YYNGEE. In DNA, the CDR3 is TGTGCCAGCAGCCTTCCCAGGACAGGGGTGTACCAAGAGACCCAGTACTTC. Encoded protein: CASSLPRTGVYQETQYF.

The rearrangement joins TRBV25-1 to TRBJ2-7; 13 nucleotides align to TRBD2. Trimming removed 10 bases from V and 0 bases from J; junction bases left unmatched: 6. Germline V gene data show CDR1 as MGHDK and CDR2 as SYGVNS. The CDR3 loop spans 15 amino acids. CDR3 DNA: TGTGCCATCCCCGGGACTAGCGGGACCTCCTACGAGCAGTACTTC. It codes for CAIPGTSGTSYEQYF.

This sequence joins TRBV4-1 and TRBJ2-3; 9 bases are a match to TRBD2. CDR1 MGHRA and CDR2 YSYEKL come from the germline V gene. CDR3 size: 19 residues. With 1 base clipped from V and 0 bases from J, the junction kept 11 bases outside the gene matches. The CDR3 sequence is CASSQVASGGHPSTDTQYF. CDR3 sequence (DNA): TGCGCCAGCAGCCAAGTTGCCAGCGGGGGGCATCCTAGCACAGATACGCAGTATTTT.

The chain employs TRBV28 and TRBJ1-4, with a weak D call TRBD1 (6 bases). V gave up 5 bases and J gave up 0 bases, with 13 bases separating them. The CDR3 consists of 16 residues. Germline-derived CDR1 and CDR2 are MDHEN and SYDVKM. This CDR3 is CASSLGGPATNEKLFF. The CDR3 DNA reads TGTGCCAGCAGTCTGGGGGGGCCCGCAACTAATGAAAAACTGTTTTTT.

The chain uses TRBV7-2 and TRBJ2-7; D remains unclear. V lost 2 bases, J lost 2 bases, and 10 bases lay in between. CDR1 and CDR2 (germline): SGHTA, FQGNSA. The CDR3 spans 14 residues. Here the CDR3 reads CASSLSFSAYEQYF. DNA for the CDR3: TGTGCCAGCAGCTTAAGTTTTTCAGCCTACGAGCAGTACTTC.

V is TRBV9 and J is TRBJ1-1; 7 nucleotides align to TRBD1. V was pared by 3 bases and J by 3 bases, with 5 bases of the junction left unmatched. This CDR3 has 14 amino acids. Germline V lookup: CDR1 SGDLS, CDR2 YYNGEE. The CDR3 protein is CASSGRDSDTEAFF. In nucleotides, the CDR3 is TGTGCCAGCAGCGGCCGGGACAGCGACACTGAAGCTTTCTTT.

Written as DNA, the CDR3 is TGTGCCAGCAGCCCACAGGGTGCTAGGGGCTACACCTTC. Translation: CASSPQGARGYTF. The chain is built from TRBV27 and TRBJ1-2; weak D call: TRBD1 (6 bases). CDR3 size: 13 residues. V shed 6 bases and J shed 8 bases, with 16 bases lying between them. Germline V gives CDR1 MNHEY, CDR2 SMNVEV (reference sequence).

The CDR3 nucleotides are TGTGCCAGCAGACGTGAAGCTAGCGGGGGTTTCAGCTCCTACGAGCAGTACTTC. It codes for CASRREASGGFSSYEQYF. J is TRBJ2-7 and V is TRBV2, with 10 nucleotides matching TRBD2. The CDR3 extends over 18 amino acids. Germline CDR1 and CDR2: SNHLY and FYNNEI. J gave up 0 bases and V 6 bases, and 14 bases lay outside the gene matches.

This clone has a handful of counts. The V call is TRBV7-7, the J call TRBJ2-5, with 7 bases fitting TRBD2. Germline CDR1 and CDR2: SSHAT and FNYEAQ (reference sequence). V was clipped by 1 base and J by 1 base; unmatched bases: 0. The CDR3 has 14 amino acids. The CDR3 sequence: CASSLERGQETQYF. In DNA form, the CDR3 reads TGTGCCAGCAGCTTAGAGCGGGGCCAAGAGACCCAGTACTTC.

The chain uses TRBV29-1 and TRBJ2-1; maybe TRBD2 (6 bases). Per germline, CDR1 SQVTM and CDR2 ANQGSEA. The CDR3 length is 15 residues. V was shortened by 6 bases and J by 7 bases, with 22 bases between the two germline ends. The CDR3 is CSVKFMAGSVNEQFF. DNA of the CDR3: TGCAGCGTCAAGTTCATGGCGGGGTCAGTGAATGAGCAGTTCTTC.

This chain joins TRBV19 and TRBJ2-7, with 7 bases identical to TRBD2. J lost 6 bases, V lost 4 bases, and 6 bases had no gene match. The germline V gene has CDR1 LNHDA and CDR2 SQIVND (reference sequence). The length of the CDR3 is 13 residues. CDR3: CASSTDGGIEQYF. In DNA, the CDR3 is TGTGCCAGTAGTACCGACGGGGGGATCGAGCAGTACTTC.

This clone was recorded a few times. The V and J genes are TRBV19 and TRBJ1-2; D perhaps matches TRBD1 (5 bases). Germline CDR1 is LNHDA and CDR2 is SQIVND (reference sequence). The CDR3 spans 11 residues. Trimming took off 1 base at V and 8 bases at J, with 5 bases between the two ends. CDR3: CASSIGQGYTF. DNA of the CDR3: TGTGCCAGTAGTATAGGACAGGGCTACACCTTC.

This clone appeared once. V and J are TRBV6-1 and TRBJ2-1; D is uncertain. Germline V gives CDR1 MNHNS, CDR2 SASEGT. Trimming removed 9 bases at V and 5 bases at J, with 17 bases between. The CDR3 runs 14 residues. As DNA, the CDR3 is TGTGCCAGTAACCGTCGGGTCACGGACAATGAGCAGTTCTTC. Its translation is CASNRRVTDNEQFF.

V gene TRBV18 combines with J gene TRBJ1-2; 10 bases align to TRBD1. Trimming removed 3 bases from V and 6 bases from J; junction bases left unmatched: 7. CDR1 and CDR2 from the germline V gene are KGHSH and LQKENI. This CDR3 spans 15 amino acids. The CDR3 loop is CASSPVTGTGDGYTF. CDR3 DNA: TGTGCCAGCTCACCCGTAACCGGGACAGGGGATGGCTACACCTTC.

This chain connects TRBV28 to TRBJ1-2; TRBD1 agrees at 10 bases. Germline values: CDR1 MDHEN, CDR2 SYDVKM. The CDR3 sequence is 16 residues long. V lost 4 bases and J lost 8; bases outside the gene matches: 13. The CDR3 region has the DNA TGTGCCAGCAGTTCCGCATCGGGACAGGGGCTTCGGGGCTACACCTTC. It translates to CASSSASGQGLRGYTF.

J is TRBJ2-7 and V is TRBV5-1; 9 bases are a match to TRBD2. Germline CDR1 SGHRS, CDR2 YFSETQ. CDR3 length: 19 amino acids. J was trimmed by 2 bases and V by 1 base; bases with no gene match: 16. CDR3 protein: CASSLTRGGLVAGAYEQYF. The CDR3 DNA sequence: TGCGCCAGCAGCTTGACCAGAGGGGGCTTAGTAGCGGGAGCCTACGAGCAGTACTTC.

V usage is TRBV14 and J usage is TRBJ2-1, with TRBD1 matching 7 bases. The CDR3 runs to 12 residues. Germline V gives CDR1 SGHDN, CDR2 FVKESK. V dropped 1 base and J dropped 12; count of bases not matched to a gene: 3. The CDR3 spells CASSQAGGLQFF. In DNA, the CDR3 is TGTGCCAGCAGCCAAGCAGGGGGATTGCAGTTCTTC.